This TCR beta chain was profiled in a study of graft-versus-host responses after intestinal transplantation. For the study at large: Transplants given to recipients were multivisceral, liver-intestinal, or isolated intestinal.

Only in-frame clones appear in the TCRdb table, and some are missing; sequencing was by immunoSEQ multiplex PCR. Altogether 25,000 to 35,000 clones are present, about four fifths being singletons, with the ten largest covering approximately 3%. To note about this clone: Its target is unknown.

Study observations and caveats: Researchers found GvH clones in recipient marrow, and some showed up first in ileum or blood.

The CDR3 is made up of 10 amino acids. Trimming left V 4 bases short and J 3 bases short, with 3 bases between. Germline loops: CDR1 SQVTM, CDR2 ANQGSEA. Intraepithelial plus lamina propria lymphocytes were released by processing graft tissue. The chain has TRBV29-1 and TRBJ1-1; no clear D gene. Source: ileum tissue, taken 98 days after intestinal transplantation. This receptor was identified in a human patient who received an intestinal transplant, so some T cells may come from the graft donor. Here the CDR3 reads CSVGDTEAFF. CDR3 DNA sequence: TGCAGCGTTGGGGACACTGAAGCTTTCTTT.